These 25 T cell receptor beta chains originate from one sample sequenced in a study of radiotherapy plus CTLA-4 blockade in lung cancer. Using immunoSEQ multiplex PCR, the repertoire was profiled, and TCRdb retains in-frame clones only, with some absent. Among 95,000 to 150,000 clones listed, 70% to 90% were seen once. The material sequenced was peripheral blood, taken from a patient treated with radiotherapy plus ipilimumab. The receptors originated from a human donor with non-small cell lung cancer that progressed on radiotherapy plus ipilimumab.

This clone has just one count. The rearrangement joins TRBV5-6 to TRBJ2-1; D remains ambiguous. Germline-derived CDR1 and CDR2 are SGHDT and YYEEEE. The CDR3 is 15 residues long. The V end lost 2 bases, the J end lost 9 bases, and 18 bases lay between the germline ends. The CDR3 spells CASSFSPGSGGEQFF. The CDR3, as DNA: TGTGCCAGCAGCTTTAGCCCCGGATCAGGTGGTGAGCAGTTCTTC.

This clone showed up just a few times. The genes are TRBV11-3 and TRBJ1-1; D not resolved. Germline-derived CDR1 and CDR2 are SGHNT and YENEEA. Trimming took off 1 base at V and 2 bases at J, with 8 bases between the two ends. The CDR3 loop spans 14 amino acids. The CDR3 DNA reads TGTGCCAGCAGCTTAGCTGCGGGTAACACTGAAGCTTTCTTT. Protein: CASSLAAGNTEAFF.

The rearrangement links TRBV2 to TRBJ1-1; D remains unclear. Germline CDR1 reads SNHLY; CDR2 reads FYNNEI. With 6 bases removed from V and 4 bases from J, the gap between germline ends came to 12 bases. The CDR3 is 13 amino acids. The CDR3: CASSRPLGTEAFF. The CDR3 DNA sequence: TGTGCCAGCAGCCGACCTCTAGGCACTGAAGCTTTCTTT.

The V call is TRBV29-1, the J call TRBJ2-1, with a tentative D call TRBD2 (5 bases). The germline V gene encodes CDR1 SQVTM and CDR2 ANQGSEA. The CDR3 is made up of 13 amino acids. The V gene lost 2 bases and the J gene lost 2 bases, with 7 bases spanning the gap. In nucleotides, the CDR3 is TGCAGCGTTGAACTACTAGCCTACAATGAGCAGTTCTTC. It encodes CSVELLAYNEQFF.

The J gene is TRBJ2-5, the V gene TRBV7-9; TRBD1 aligns across 11 bases. The length of the CDR3 is 15 residues. After removal of 6 bases from V and 7 bases from J, the junction contained 10 bases not matched to a gene. The germline V gene has CDR1 SEHNR and CDR2 FQNEAQ (reference sequence). Written as DNA, the CDR3 is TGTGCCAGCAGGCCCCCCGGGGGGACAGGGGGGACCCAGTACTTC. Amino acids: CASRPPGGTGGTQYF.

The V call is TRBV25-1, the J call TRBJ2-5; 10 nucleotides align to TRBD2. From germline, CDR1 is MGHDK and CDR2 SYGVNS. This CDR3 has 16 amino acids. V was pared by 6 bases and J by 9 bases, with 16 bases of the junction left unmatched. The CDR3 DNA follows: TGTGCCAGCAGCGAAGGAGCGGCTAGCGGGAGTGAGGCCCAGTACTTC. Translated, it gives CASSEGAASGSEAQYF.

The chain recombines TRBV27 with TRBJ2-1, with D uncertain. Germline CDR1 is MNHEY and CDR2 is SMNVEV (reference sequence). The V end lost 7 bases, the J end lost 4 bases, and 14 bases lay between the germline ends. The CDR3 has 14 residues. CDR3 protein: CASKRSPSYNEQFF. Written as DNA, the CDR3 is TGTGCCAGCAAGCGTTCCCCCTCTTACAATGAGCAGTTCTTC.

The V call is TRBV18, the J call TRBJ2-7; TRBD2 matches at 9 bases. CDR1 and CDR2 (germline): KGHSH, LQKENI. The CDR3 contains 15 residues. V shed 0 bases and J 3 bases; nucleotides not matched to a gene: 3. As DNA, the CDR3 is TGTGCCAGCTCACCACCTAGCGGGAGAAACTACGAGCAGTACTTC. Its translation: CASSPPSGRNYEQYF.

This rearrangement joins TRBV27 to TRBJ1-1, with D hard to call. Germline lookup yields CDR1 MNHEY and CDR2 SMNVEV (reference sequence). V was shortened by 7 bases and J by 4 bases, with 10 bases between the two germline ends. The CDR3 length is 12 residues. The CDR3 region has the DNA TGTGCCAGCAATCTAGTCGCCACTGAAGCTTTCTTT. It codes for CASNLVATEAFF.

This chain connects TRBV19 to TRBJ1-4; no clear D. Trimming stripped 6 bases from V and 4 bases from J, with 15 bases between. Germline V gives CDR1 LNHDA, CDR2 SQIVND (reference sequence). The CDR3 consists of 15 residues. CDR3 protein: CASRISPRVNEKLFF. The CDR3 nucleotides are TGTGCCAGTAGGATAAGCCCCCGCGTTAATGAAAAACTGTTTTTT.

This clone was observed a single time. The chain recombines TRBV10-3 with TRBJ2-1; D unclear. The germline V gene has CDR1 ENHRY and CDR2 SYGVKD. The CDR3 sequence is 12 residues long. V lost 0 bases and J 9 bases, leaving 6 bases between the germline ends. CDR3 DNA: TGTGCCATCAGTGAGTCGACTGGTGAGCAGTTCTTC. Protein product: CAISESTGEQFF.

The chain has TRBV18 and TRBJ1-2; a possible D gene is TRBD1 (5 bases). Trimming took 1 base from V and 2 from J, leaving 8 bases between them. Germline lookup yields CDR1 KGHSH and CDR2 LQKENI. The CDR3 extends over 14 amino acids. As DNA, the CDR3 is TGTGCCAGCTCACCACTACAGGAAAACTATGGCTACACCTTC. Amino acid sequence: CASSPLQENYGYTF.

CDR3 in amino acids: CASSEILGARDGYTF. The CDR3 DNA follows: TGTGCCAGCAGTGAGATTCTGGGGGCGAGGGATGGCTACACCTTC. The rearrangement links TRBV25-1 to TRBJ1-2; D is possibly TRBD1 (6 bases). The CDR3 consists of 15 residues. The germline V and J ends were trimmed by 3 bases and 6 bases, with 17 bases remaining between them. The germline V gene has CDR1 MGHDK and CDR2 SYGVNS.

V gene TRBV7-3 combines with J gene TRBJ2-3; TRBD2 agrees at 7 bases. This CDR3 contains 16 residues. V lost 5 bases and J lost 2; bases outside the gene matches: 10. Germline lookup yields CDR1 SGHTA and CDR2 FQGTGA. CDR3 amino acids: CASSPDLAAATDTQYF. The CDR3 bases are TGTGCCAGCAGCCCCGACCTAGCGGCCGCCACAGATACGCAGTATTTT.

The chain has TRBV2 and TRBJ1-1; tentative D call: TRBD1 (5 bases). The CDR3 sequence is 11 residues long. Looked up from germline, CDR1 is SNHLY and CDR2 is FYNNEI. The CDR3 sequence: CAWAGGTEAFF. The DNA for the CDR3 is TGTGCTTGGGCTGGGGGCACTGAAGCTTTCTTT.

The V gene is TRBV27, the J gene TRBJ1-1; 9 bases are a match to TRBD1. Germline trimming cut 6 bases from V and 1 base from J; bases unmatched to any gene: 18. The germline V gene encodes CDR1 MNHEY and CDR2 SMNVEV (reference sequence). CDR3 size: 19 residues. The CDR3 DNA reads TGTGCCAGCAGCCCGAGTCCGACAGGGGGAGGAAAGGGGAACACTGAAGCTTTCTTT. Residues: CASSPSPTGGGKGNTEAFF.

The chain links TRBV4-1 to TRBJ2-3, with D unresolved. The germline CDR1 and CDR2 sequences are MGHRA and YSYEKL. The V and J ends lost 5 bases and 5 bases respectively, with 17 bases between them. CDR3 length equals 15 residues. In DNA form, the CDR3 reads TGCGCCAGCAGCGTCCAAGACCGAGTCGGAGATACGCAGTATTTT. Amino acid sequence: CASSVQDRVGDTQYF.

The chain carries TRBV25-1 and TRBJ2-3, with TRBD2 identical over 10 bases. Germline CDR1 is MGHDK and CDR2 is SYGVNS. V shed 10 bases, J shed 0 bases, and the junction held 7 bases outside the gene matches. CDR3 length: 15 residues. As DNA, the CDR3 is TGTGCCACCTCAAGGACTAGCGGTAGCACAGATACGCAGTATTTT. Translating gives CATSRTSGSTDTQYF.

This clone occurred once. The rearrangement uses TRBV7-3 and TRBJ2-2; perhaps TRBD2 as D (6 bases). This CDR3 comprises 14 residues. Trimming stripped 5 bases from V and 6 bases from J, with 13 bases between. Germline loops: CDR1 SGHTA, CDR2 FQGTGA. The CDR3 here is CASSRGGFPGELFF. In DNA, the CDR3 is TGTGCCAGCAGCCGCGGAGGGTTTCCCGGGGAGCTGTTTTTT.

This clone was found once. This sequence joins TRBV5-1 and TRBJ2-3, with 12 bases lining up with TRBD2. The CDR3 is 16 amino acids. Germline CDR1 and CDR2: SGHRS and YFSETQ. Unmatched junction bases numbered 11, after V lost 4 bases and J lost 8 bases. In DNA, the CDR3 is TGCGCCAGCAGCCCGCAGACTAGCGGGGGCTTGAGTACGCAGTATTTT. Translated, it gives CASSPQTSGGLSTQYF.

The rearrangement uses TRBV19 and TRBJ2-1, with D tentatively TRBD1 or TRBD2 (6 bases each). Trimming pared 6 bases from V and 3 bases from J, leaving 15 bases between. This CDR3 region has 15 residues. The germline V gene has CDR1 LNHDA and CDR2 SQIVND (reference sequence). CDR3 in amino acids: CASSLGGGDYNEQFF. The CDR3 DNA follows: TGTGCCAGTAGCCTGGGGGGCGGGGACTACAATGAGCAGTTCTTC.

The chain combines TRBV5-1 with TRBJ2-2; D is perhaps TRBD1 or TRBD2 (5 bases each). This CDR3 has 14 amino acids. V shed 8 bases and J shed 4 bases, with 15 bases lying between them. CDR1 and CDR2 from the germline V gene are SGHRS and YFSETQ. CDR3 sequence (DNA): TGCGCCAGTAGGGGCGAGCTAGCCACCGGGGAGCTGTTTTTT. This codes for CASRGELATGELFF.

V and J are TRBV13 and TRBJ1-1; TRBD1 aligns across 9 bases. Germline V lookup: CDR1 PRHDT, CDR2 FYEKMQ (reference sequence). The junction had 10 bases not matched to a gene; V was cut back by 5 bases and J by 6 bases. The CDR3 sequence is 15 residues long. The CDR3: CASSPLNRGLAEAFF. In DNA, the CDR3 is TGTGCCAGCAGCCCCCTCAACAGGGGGCTCGCTGAAGCTTTCTTT.

This chain connects TRBV7-8 to TRBJ2-1; D perhaps matches TRBD1 (6 bases). CDR1 SGHVS and CDR2 FQNEAQ come from the germline V gene. The CDR3 has 15 residues. Trimming cost V 3 bases and J 7 bases, with 16 bases left between them. The CDR3 reads CASSLGTPVLNEQFF. In DNA form, the CDR3 reads TGTGCCAGCAGCTTGGGGACACCCGTCTTGAATGAGCAGTTCTTC.

This chain joins TRBV27 and TRBJ2-1; no firm D call. The length of the CDR3 is 9 residues. Looked up from germline, CDR1 is MNHEY and CDR2 is SMNVEV (reference sequence). Trimming took off 6 bases at V and 10 bases at J, with 4 bases between the two ends. The CDR3 is CASRQEQFF. CDR3 DNA sequence: TGTGCCAGCAGGCAAGAGCAGTTCTTC.